These T cell receptor beta chains were read from a single sample in a study of blood T cell repertoires in COVID-19. Sequencing was performed with immunoSEQ multiplex PCR; in TCRdb, only in-frame clones are kept and a portion is missing. The sample comprises approximately 250,000 clones, roughly 87% of which are singletons, and 0.8% to 1% rests with the top ten. The sample taken for sequencing was PBMCs or T cells enriched from blood (not recorded which). These receptors were obtained from a woman aged 25 to 39 who had recovered from COVID-19. Both conserved end residues are part of each CDR3. Each record gives: V gene, CDR3 length, J gene, D gene, clone size, CDR3 protein, CDR3 DNA. D genes are given only for firm matches. Only part of the rows carry a size: once, few, many, or a class if the clone is expanded.

TRBV21-1	15	TRBJ2-1	-	-	CASSWASGGYNEQFF	TGTGCCAGCAGCTGGGCTAGCGGGGGGTACAATGAGCAGTTCTTC
TRBV5-5	13	TRBJ2-5	-	-	CASSFTGQETQYF	TGTGCCAGCAGCTTCACAGGCCAAGAGACCCAGTACTTC
TRBV10-3	17	TRBJ2-2	TRBD2	once	CAIRDTSGGNNTGELFF	TGTGCCATCAGGGATACTAGCGGGGGGAACAACACCGGGGAGCTGTTTTTT
TRBV27	16	TRBJ2-3	TRBD2	-	CASSQTPSGSRDTQYF	TGTGCCAGCAGTCAAACCCCCAGCGGGAGCAGAGATACGCAGTATTTT
TRBV24-1	15	TRBJ2-2	TRBD1	-	CATRGQGIPTGELFF	TGTGCCACCAGGGGACAGGGAATTCCTACCGGGGAGCTGTTTTTT
TRBV5-1	17	TRBJ2-5	-	-	CASSEGEQFSKRRAQYF	TGCGCCAGCTCCGAGGGTGAACAGTTTTCGAAGAGAAGGGCCCAGTACTTC
TRBV7-2	15	TRBJ2-3	TRBD2	-	CASSLGERGGGTQYF	TGTGCCAGCAGCTTAGGCGAGCGGGGGGGCGGTACGCAGTATTTT
TRBV27	14	TRBJ2-3	TRBD1	-	CASRRTGGVYTQYF	TGTGCCAGCAGGCGGACAGGGGGCGTTTATACGCAGTATTTT
TRBV28	15	TRBJ2-4	-	-	CATLSREPAKNIQYF	TGTGCCACCCTCAGCCGGGAACCAGCCAAAAACATTCAGTACTTC
TRBV3-1/TRBV3-2	11	TRBJ2-5	-	-	CLIQQVQTQYF	TGTCTAATTCAACAGGTTCAGACCCAGTACTTC
TRBV28	13	TRBJ1-2	-	-	CSSSPADERGYTF	TGTTCTTCGTCCCCGGCGGATGAGCGAGGCTACACCTTC
TRBV5-1	12	TRBJ1-4	-	-	CASGGGGEKLFF	TGCGCCAGTGGTGGGGGCGGTGAAAAACTGTTTTTT
TRBV29-1	13	TRBJ2-2	-	-	CSVSSGLRGELFF	TGCAGCGTTAGCTCAGGGTTACGCGGGGAGCTGTTTTTT
TRBV7-9	15	TRBJ2-7	-	once	CASSLVWDNSYEQYF	TGTGCCAGCAGCTTGGTTTGGGACAACTCCTACGAGCAGTACTTC
TRBV5-1	15	TRBJ2-3	-	-	CASSKVRQGPDTQYF	TGCGCCAGCAGCAAGGTCCGGCAGGGCCCAGATACGCAGTATTTT
TRBV19	15	TRBJ2-7	TRBD1	-	CASTPRQGRSYEQYF	TGTGCCAGTACCCCCAGACAGGGGAGGTCCTACGAGCAGTACTTC
TRBV5-1	12	TRBJ2-1	-	once	CASSHTRDEQFF	TGCGCCAGCAGCCACACTCGGGATGAGCAGTTCTTC
TRBV15	16	TRBJ1-4	-	few	CATSRDSPSTNEKLFF	TGTGCCACCAGCAGGGACAGCCCTTCAACTAATGAAAAACTGTTTTTT
TRBV11-3	13	TRBJ2-7	TRBD1	-	CASSSDRISEQYF	TGTGCCAGCAGCTCGGACAGGATCTCCGAGCAGTACTTC
TRBV25-1	18	TRBJ1-1	TRBD1	-	CASSSGPGQGSRGTEAFF	TGTGCCAGCAGTTCGGGCCCGGGACAGGGGTCGCGCGGCACTGAAGCTTTCTTT
TRBV2	14	TRBJ1-5	TRBD1	-	CASSTDRGYQPQHF	TGTGCCAGCAGTACGGACAGGGGATATCAGCCCCAGCATTTT
TRBV5-4	13	TRBJ1-3	TRBD1	-	CASSKDRENTIYF	TGTGCCAGCAGCAAGGACAGGGAAAACACCATATATTTT
TRBV9	15	TRBJ2-3	-	-	CASSVGGPRTDTQYF	TGTGCCAGCAGCGTGGGGGGGCCCCGCACAGATACGCAGTATTTT
TRBV15	15	TRBJ1-4	-	-	CATSRTGGTNEKLFF	TGTGCCACCAGCAGAACGGGAGGGACTAATGAAAAACTGTTTTTT
TRBV27	16	TRBJ2-7	-	-	CASSLSIPRSGYEQYF	TGTGCCAGCAGTTTATCGATTCCCCGCAGCGGATACGAGCAGTACTTC
TRBV19	15	TRBJ1-5	-	-	CASIADARFNQPQHF	TGTGCCAGTATTGCGGATGCTCGGTTCAATCAGCCCCAGCATTTT
TRBV23-1	15	TRBJ2-1	TRBD1	once	CASSHRDRGPNEQFF	TGCGCCAGCAGTCACCGGGACAGGGGGCCCAATGAGCAGTTCTTC
TRBV6-5	13	TRBJ2-2	TRBD1	-	CASSYGTVGELFF	TGTGCCAGCAGTTACGGGACAGTCGGGGAGCTGTTTTTT
TRBV5-4	14	TRBJ1-6	-	few	CASNLQGPNSPLHF	TGTGCCAGTAACCTACAGGGTCCCAATTCACCCCTCCACTTT
TRBV7-2	14	TRBJ2-1	-	once	CASSLSGGTSVQFF	TGTGCCAGCAGCTTATCCGGCGGGACGAGTGTGCAGTTCTTC
TRBV7-9	13	TRBJ2-5	-	-	CASSRGSQETQYF	TGTGCCAGCAGTAGAGGAAGTCAAGAGACCCAGTACTTC
TRBV7-9	18	TRBJ2-5	TRBD2	-	CASSFPGLAGALGETQYF	TGTGCCAGCAGCTTCCCGGGACTAGCGGGAGCCTTAGGGGAGACCCAGTACTTC
TRBV4-1	15	TRBJ2-7	-	-	CASSGPAGTSYEQYF	TGCGCCAGCAGCGGGCCGGCGGGAACTTCCTACGAGCAGTACTTC
TRBV5-4	13	TRBJ1-2	-	-	CASSPAGGDGYTF	TGTGCCAGCAGCCCGGCCGGGGGGGATGGCTACACCTTC
TRBV5-1	14	TRBJ2-3	-	-	CASSFQRQEDTQYF	TGCGCCAGCAGCTTCCAGCGACAGGAAGATACGCAGTATTTT
TRBV2	15	TRBJ2-2	TRBD1	-	CASGNRGANTGELFF	TGTGCCAGCGGGAACAGGGGCGCGAACACCGGGGAGCTGTTTTTT
TRBV11-2	13	TRBJ2-7	TRBD2	-	CASSLGTGGEQYF	TGTGCCAGCAGCTTAGGGACGGGGGGCGAGCAGTACTTC
TRBV28	15	TRBJ1-5	-	few	CASSLPRLRNQPQHF	TGTGCCAGCAGTCTACCCCGCCTTCGCAATCAGCCCCAGCATTTT
TRBV4-3	18	TRBJ2-7	-	-	CASSQLVGRGRSTYEQYF	TGCGCCAGCAGCCAATTAGTCGGCAGGGGACGATCCACCTACGAGCAGTACTTC
TRBV30	13	TRBJ1-5	-	-	CAWSGDSNQPQHF	TGTGCCTGGAGCGGAGATAGCAATCAGCCCCAGCATTTT
TRBV13	16	TRBJ2-7	TRBD1	-	CASSLQTGERSYEQYF	TGTGCCAGCAGCTTACAAACAGGGGAACGTTCCTACGAGCAGTACTTC
TRBV9	18	TRBJ2-2	TRBD1	-	CASSVSTWDRINTGELFF	TGTGCCAGCAGCGTTTCGACGTGGGACAGGATTAACACCGGGGAGCTGTTTTTT
TRBV5-1	14	TRBJ1-4	TRBD1	-	CASSSRRDREKLFF	TGCGCCAGCAGCTCACGCCGGGACAGAGAAAAACTGTTTTTT
TRBV5-4	15	TRBJ1-3	TRBD1	-	CASSLTGGSGNTIYF	TGTGCCAGCAGCCTAACAGGGGGCTCGGGAAACACCATATATTTT
TRBV10-3	12	TRBJ2-1	-	-	CARGTVKNEQFF	TGTGCCCGCGGGACTGTGAAGAATGAGCAGTTCTTC
TRBV10-3	15	TRBJ1-2	-	few	CAISESVGDGDGYTF	TGTGCCATCAGTGAGTCGGTAGGGGATGGCGATGGCTACACCTTC
TRBV7-8	15	TRBJ1-5	-	-	CASTRRAGSSQPQHF	TGTGCCAGCACCAGGCGAGCAGGGTCCAGTCAGCCCCAGCATTTT
TRBV14	15	TRBJ2-3	TRBD2	-	CASSQGTTITDTQYF	TGTGCCAGCAGCCAGGGGACTACGATCACAGATACGCAGTATTTT
TRBV11-2	16	TRBJ2-3	TRBD2	-	CASSHGLAGPTDTQYF	TGTGCCAGCAGCCATGGACTAGCGGGACCCACAGATACGCAGTATTTT
TRBV11-2	14	TRBJ2-3	-	-	CASTLMTGSDTQYF	TGTGCCAGCACCCTGATGACAGGCTCGGATACGCAGTATTTT
TRBV28	14	TRBJ1-5	-	-	CATHRPSRNQPQHF	TGTGCCACCCACCGGCCCTCCAGGAATCAGCCCCAGCATTTT
TRBV2	16	TRBJ1-6	TRBD1	-	CASSVEQGAVNSPLHF	TGTGCCAGCAGTGTAGAACAGGGGGCGGTCAATTCACCCCTCCACTTT
TRBV28	14	TRBJ1-2	TRBD1	-	CASSTLRGLFGYTF	TGTGCCAGCAGTACGCTCAGGGGGCTGTTTGGCTACACCTTC
TRBV30	16	TRBJ1-5	-	-	CAWSVPPWSGNQPQHF	TGTGCCTGGAGTGTACCCCCATGGTCGGGGAATCAGCCCCAGCATTTT